The 16 T cell receptor beta chains in this list originate from one sample, sequenced in a study of shared clonotypes between healthy human individuals. TCRdb's table, derived via immunoSEQ multiplex PCR, lists solely in-frame clones and lacks some. The table shows over 400,000 clones, with 78% occurring only once. What was sequenced was PBMCs. The receptors were sampled from a woman in her thirties or forties in good health. Some clones in this sample may be carry-over from other donors' samples.

This rearrangement joins TRBV5-4 to TRBJ1-1; D call uncertain. This CDR3 is 16 amino acids long. The germline gives CDR1 SGHNT, CDR2 YYREEE (reference sequence). Trimming took 0 bases from V and 4 from J, leaving 16 bases between them. CDR3 sequence (DNA): TGTGCCAGCAGCTTGGTGGTCACCTCTGGAGGCACTGAAGCTTTCTTT. It encodes CASSLVVTSGGTEAFF.

V usage is TRBV7-2 and J usage is TRBJ2-7, with D possibly TRBD1 on 5 matching bases. V gave up 3 bases and J gave up 4 bases, with 7 bases separating them. This CDR3 spans 12 amino acids. The V gene's germline CDR1 is SGHTA and CDR2 FQGNSA. This CDR3 is CASSFRGYEQYF. The CDR3 bases are TGTGCCAGCAGCTTTAGGGGTTACGAGCAGTACTTC.

J is TRBJ2-6 and V is TRBV4-1, with TRBD1 matching 9 bases. Germline assignment: CDR1 MGHRA and CDR2 YSYEKL. The junction had 6 bases not matched to a gene; V was cut back by 8 bases and J by 1 base. The CDR3 is 16 amino acids. The DNA for the CDR3 is TGCGCCAGCCGCCCGGGACAGGGATCTGGGGCCAACGTCCTGACTTTC. Its translation is CASRPGQGSGANVLTF.

The V and J genes are TRBV10-3 and TRBJ2-1; the match to TRBD1 covers 7 bases. V trimming: 11 bases; J trimming: 6 bases; junction bases outside the gene matches: 7. The CDR3 covers 12 residues. Looked up from germline, CDR1 is ENHRY and CDR2 is SYGVKD. Here the CDR3 reads CAASDRANEQFF. The CDR3 DNA sequence: TGTGCCGCCTCCGACAGGGCCAATGAGCAGTTCTTC.

The chain carries TRBV5-4 and TRBJ2-7, with 8 bases lining up with TRBD1. The V gene's germline CDR1 is SGHNT and CDR2 YYREEE (reference sequence). J was trimmed by 2 bases and V by 4 bases; bases with no gene match: 11. There are 16 residues in the CDR3. The CDR3 bases are TGTGCCAGCAGCAAAAGTCGGGACAGGATGACCTACGAGCAGTACTTC. Translation: CASSKSRDRMTYEQYF.

The chain is built from TRBV4-2 and TRBJ1-4; no firm D call. The CDR3 spans 14 residues. The V gene's germline CDR1 is LGHNA and CDR2 YNFKEQ. Trimming shortened V by 5 bases and J by 7 bases, and 14 bases separated the two germline ends. CDR3 residues: CASSSRWGGEKLFF. The CDR3, as DNA: TGTGCCAGCAGCTCCCGGTGGGGTGGTGAAAAACTGTTTTTT.

This clone was picked up a small number of times. The chain joins TRBV6-1 to TRBJ2-7, with 7 bases identical to TRBD2. The germline gives CDR1 MNHNS, CDR2 SASEGT. The CDR3 is 18 amino acids. Germline trimming cut 4 bases from V and 0 bases from J; bases unmatched to any gene: 15. The CDR3 DNA reads as TGTGCCAGCAGTGCCCGGAAGGGAGGGCCTAGCGGCTCCTACGAGCAGTACTTC. Translating it yields CASSARKGGPSGSYEQYF.

The chain uses TRBV4-1 and TRBJ2-1; tentative D call: TRBD1 (6 bases). V lost 2 bases to trimming and J lost 3 bases, with 17 bases between them. From germline, CDR1 is MGHRA and CDR2 YSYEKL. The CDR3 runs to 17 residues. The CDR3: CASSQLGQRSGYNEQFF. The CDR3, as DNA: TGCGCCAGCAGCCAATTAGGACAGCGGAGTGGCTACAATGAGCAGTTCTTC.

The chain is built from TRBV19 and TRBJ2-3, with 7 nucleotides matching TRBD1. Losses at the gene ends were 3 bases for V and 4 bases for J; bases not matched to a gene: 7. The CDR3 runs 15 residues. Per germline, CDR1 LNHDA and CDR2 SQIVND (reference sequence). The CDR3: CASSIETGPADTQYF. The CDR3 DNA reads TGTGCCAGTAGTATTGAGACAGGGCCCGCAGATACGCAGTATTTT.

Worth noting for this clone: Other DNA variants within this sample encode the same CDR3. The gene calls are TRBV18 and TRBJ2-7; TRBD2 agrees at 10 bases. The CDR3 is 15 amino acids. Per the germline V gene, CDR1 is KGHSH and CDR2 is LQKENI. Unmatched junction bases numbered 1, after V lost 0 bases and J lost 2 bases. CDR3 in amino acids: CASSPPTSGAYEQYF. The CDR3 nucleotides are TGTGCCAGCTCACCACCTACTAGCGGGGCCTACGAGCAGTACTTC.

This clone was seen many times. As DNA, the CDR3 is TGTGCCAGCACCTGGACAGGGAACACCGGGGAGCTGTTTTTT. The encoded protein is CASTWTGNTGELFF. V gene TRBV7-6 combines with J gene TRBJ2-2; 7 bases are a match to TRBD1. The CDR3 extends over 14 amino acids. V was pared by 7 bases and J by 1 base, with 3 bases of the junction left unmatched. The germline V gene has CDR1 SGHVS and CDR2 FNYEAQ.

The V gene is TRBV7-3, the J gene TRBJ2-5; 7 bases agree with TRBD2. Germline assignment: CDR1 SGHTA and CDR2 FQGTGA. This CDR3 has 16 amino acids. Germline trimming cut 2 bases from V and 2 bases from J; bases unmatched to any gene: 8. The CDR3 DNA is TGTGCCAGCAGCTTAGGCCAAGCGGGGCTTCAAGAGACCCAGTACTTC. It codes for CASSLGQAGLQETQYF.

The gene calls are TRBV9 and TRBJ2-1, with TRBD2 identical over 8 bases. J lost 4 bases, V lost 0 bases, and 9 bases had no gene match. The CDR3 spans 17 residues. CDR1 and CDR2 from the germline V gene are SGDLS and YYNGEE. This CDR3 reads CASSVANLAGLYNEQFF. The CDR3 bases are TGTGCCAGCAGCGTAGCCAACCTAGCGGGCCTATACAATGAGCAGTTCTTC.

This clone was seen only once. The chain carries TRBV6-6 and TRBJ1-5; 7 bases match TRBD1. The CDR3 is made up of 15 amino acids. V shed 7 bases, J shed 7 bases, and the junction held 13 bases outside the gene matches. Germline values: CDR1 MNHNY, CDR2 SVGAGI (reference sequence). The CDR3 DNA reads as TGTGCCAGCAATGAGGACCAGGGGGTACGACAGCCCCAGCATTTT. It is translated as CASNEDQGVRQPQHF.

The V call is TRBV18, the J call TRBJ2-7; TRBD2 is a possible D gene (5 bases). The V and J ends lost 2 bases and 2 bases respectively, with 10 bases between them. The CDR3 has 14 amino acids. Germline V lookup: CDR1 KGHSH, CDR2 LQKENI. Here the CDR3 reads CASSPSWTPYEQYF. In DNA form, the CDR3 reads TGTGCCAGCTCACCAAGTTGGACTCCCTACGAGCAGTACTTC.

CDR3 sequence reads: CASSLVGQGVTEAFF. CDR3 bases: TGTGCCAGCAGCTTAGTGGGACAGGGAGTCACTGAAGCTTTCTTT. J is TRBJ1-1 and V is TRBV7-6, with 9 bases matching TRBD1. Trimming removed 1 base from V and 4 bases from J; junction bases left unmatched: 4. Per the germline V gene, CDR1 is SGHVS and CDR2 is FNYEAQ. This CDR3 comprises 15 residues.